The 17 T cell receptor beta chains below all came from one sample that was sequenced in a study of T cell responses to AZD1222 COVID-19 vaccine (dated by TCRdb to 2020 to 2022). Sample time point, as interpreted from the label and publication: baseline before first vaccination. Library prep was done by the immunoSEQ multiplex PCR assay. The table comes from immuneACCESS by way of TCRdb, which keeps in-frame sequences with V and J called. Part of the clones is missing from these tables; in studies checked, under half for an unresolved V gene and the rest for unknown reasons. Present in this sample are roughly 140,000 clones, about nine tenths of which were seen just once. Around 3.5% of the sample is held by the ten biggest clonotypes. The sequencing here drew on peripheral blood, taken on day 0 of AZD1222 vaccination. These receptors all come from an adult in good health.

The rearrangement links TRBV13 to TRBJ1-1; tentatively, D is TRBD1 (6 bases). The V end was cut by 7 bases, the J end by 10 bases, with 22 bases between. The germline V gene encodes CDR1 PRHDT and CDR2 FYEKMQ (reference sequence). This CDR3 contains 14 residues. This chain's CDR3 is CASTPEGGVERAFF. DNA for the CDR3: TGTGCCAGCACCCCTGAAGGGGGGGTAGAAAGAGCTTTCTTT.

The CDR3 loop is CASSIDPTVRGSPLHF. DNA for the CDR3: TGTGCCAGTAGTATAGATCCGACGGTCCGGGGATCACCCCTCCACTTT. This chain joins TRBV19 and TRBJ1-6; D remains unclear. Deletions cut 0 bases from V and 10 bases from J, with 16 bases between. Germline CDR1 LNHDA, CDR2 SQIVND (reference sequence). CDR3 size: 16 residues.

The chain uses TRBV4-1 and TRBJ2-1; TRBD2 might be the D (6 bases). CDR1 and CDR2 (germline): MGHRA, YSYEKL. V lost 3 bases, J lost 5 bases, and 17 bases lay in between. The CDR3 sequence is 16 residues long. Here the CDR3 reads CASSQYGLPYDNEQFF. The CDR3, as DNA: TGCGCCAGCAGCCAGTACGGACTACCCTACGACAATGAGCAGTTCTTC.

The gene calls are TRBV5-1 and TRBJ1-4; 10 positions match TRBD1. Trimming at V came to 1 base and at J to 8 bases, leaving 17 bases not matched to a gene. Germline CDR1 reads SGHRS; CDR2 reads YFSETQ. The CDR3 is 19 residues long. CDR3 in amino acids: CASSLRSGTGETSREKLFF. In DNA, the CDR3 is TGCGCCAGCAGCTTGCGATCCGGGACAGGGGAGACCAGTAGAGAAAAACTGTTTTTT.

This rearrangement joins TRBV4-3 to TRBJ1-3; 7 nucleotides agree with TRBD1. The V and J ends lost 3 bases and 0 bases, in that order; junction bases with no gene match: 8. This CDR3 is built from 17 residues. Germline CDR1 reads LGHNA; CDR2 reads YSLEER. CDR3 coding DNA: TGCGCCAGCAGCCATGATATAGGGGGCAGCTCTGGAAACACCATATATTTT. This gives the protein CASSHDIGGSSGNTIYF.

Here the CDR3 DNA reads TGTGCCAGCCAAGGACAGGGGGCAGAAGGCACAGATACGCAGTATTTT. It encodes CASQGQGAEGTDTQYF. The rearrangement uses TRBV18 and TRBJ2-3; 11 nucleotides line up with TRBD1. The trim removed 8 bases at V and 1 base at J, leaving 8 bases unmatched. Germline-derived CDR1 and CDR2 are KGHSH and LQKENI. The CDR3 loop spans 16 amino acids.

The rearrangement uses TRBV30 and TRBJ2-3; TRBD2 aligns across 10 bases. Germline CDR1 is GTSNPN and CDR2 is SVGIG (reference sequence). The CDR3 runs to 15 residues. With 4 bases clipped from V and 3 bases from J, the junction kept 7 bases outside the gene matches. This CDR3 reads CAWNPSGGATDTQYF. In DNA, the CDR3 is TGTGCCTGGAACCCTAGCGGGGGAGCTACAGATACGCAGTATTTT.

The chain is built from TRBV11-3 and TRBJ1-1; 10 bases map to TRBD1. The germline V gene encodes CDR1 SGHNT and CDR2 YENEEA. With V trimmed by 5 bases and J by 4 bases, 7 bases remained unmatched. The CDR3 length is 15 residues. The CDR3 spells CASSRGGTGATEAFF. The CDR3 DNA follows: TGTGCCAGCAGCCGGGGGGGGACAGGGGCCACTGAAGCTTTCTTT.

The gene calls are TRBV5-1 and TRBJ2-2; D gene unclear. Germline values: CDR1 SGHRS, CDR2 YFSETQ. CDR3 size: 15 residues. V was trimmed by 2 bases and J by 0 bases, leaving 8 bases between them. CDR3 region: CASSFGRSNTGELFF. The CDR3 coding sequence is TGCGCCAGCAGCTTCGGCAGGTCGAACACCGGGGAGCTGTTTTTT.

The sample holds one count of this clone. The chain employs TRBV7-9 and TRBJ2-5; D not certain. The CDR3 covers 14 residues. The germline V and J ends were trimmed by 0 bases and 1 base, with 6 bases remaining between them. Per germline, CDR1 SEHNR and CDR2 FQNEAQ (reference sequence). The CDR3 region is CASSLAASQETQYF. The CDR3 bases are TGTGCCAGCAGCTTAGCTGCCAGCCAAGAGACCCAGTACTTC.

V is TRBV24-1 and J is TRBJ2-5; possible D gene TRBD1, 6 bases. V dropped 4 bases and J dropped 5 bases, with 19 bases sitting between them. CDR1 and CDR2 (germline): KGHDR, SFDVKD. The length of the CDR3 is 16 residues. This CDR3 is CATSERGRGLLETQYF. In DNA, the CDR3 is TGTGCCACCAGTGAACGAGGCAGGGGATTGTTGGAGACCCAGTACTTC.

V is TRBV2 and J is TRBJ1-2; possible D gene TRBD1, 5 bases. Germline V CDR1 and CDR2: SNHLY, FYNNEI. The CDR3 consists of 13 residues. V gave up 2 bases and J gave up 4 bases, with 8 bases separating them. The CDR3, as DNA: TGTGCCAGCAGTGAACGACAGCCCTATGGCTACACCTTC. Translation gives CASSERQPYGYTF.

This CDR3 is CASSFPTSGSTDTQYF. The CDR3 coding sequence is TGTGCCAGCAGCTTCCCCACTAGCGGTAGCACAGATACGCAGTATTTT. The J gene is TRBJ2-3, the V gene TRBV7-9, with 8 positions matching TRBD2. The length of the CDR3 is 16 residues. In germline, CDR1 is SEHNR, CDR2 FQNEAQ (reference sequence). Germline trimming cut 3 bases from V and 0 bases from J; bases unmatched to any gene: 5.

This chain connects TRBV5-1 to TRBJ1-5; D call uncertain. CDR1 SGHRS and CDR2 YFSETQ come from the germline V gene. The CDR3 is 16 amino acids. Deletions cut 0 bases from V and 2 bases from J, with 12 bases between. The CDR3 nucleotides are TGCGCCAGCAGCTTGGCGGGCGGGCAGGGCAATCAGCCCCAGCATTTT. Translated: CASSLAGGQGNQPQHF. The whole variable domain, filled in from reference TRBV5-1 and TRBJ1-5, reads KAGVTQTPRYLIKTRGQQVTLSCSPISGHRSVSWYQQTPGQGLQFLFEYFSETQRNKGNFPGRFSGRQFSNSRSEMNVSTLELGDSALYLCASSLAGGQGNQPQHFGDGTRLSIL.

V usage is TRBV9 and J usage is TRBJ2-1; possibly TRBD2 for D (6 bases). Germline CDR1 reads SGDLS; CDR2 reads YYNGEE. Trimming pared 6 bases from V and 4 bases from J, leaving 11 bases between. The CDR3 covers 13 residues. This chain's CDR3 is CASTHGSYNEQFF. For the CDR3, the DNA is TGTGCCAGCACCCACGGGAGTTACAATGAGCAGTTCTTC.

This rearrangement joins TRBV4-1 to TRBJ2-1, with 7 bases aligning to TRBD2. The CDR3 runs to 15 residues. Germline V lookup: CDR1 MGHRA, CDR2 YSYEKL. With V trimmed by 2 bases and J by 6 bases, 7 bases remained unmatched. Written as DNA, the CDR3 is TGCGCCAGCAGCCAATCGTGGACTAGTACCAATGAGCAGTTCTTC. Its translation: CASSQSWTSTNEQFF.

The chain uses TRBV5-8 and TRBJ1-3; TRBD1 agrees at 7 bases. The CDR3 is 16 amino acids. CDR1 and CDR2 (germline): SGHTS, YDEGEE. Losses at the gene ends were 7 bases for V and 3 bases for J; bases not matched to a gene: 13. The CDR3, as DNA: TGTGCCAGCCTACCCCGTCTACAGGGGAATGGAAACACCATATATTTT. This sequence encodes CASLPRLQGNGNTIYF.